Listed below are T cell receptor beta chains from one sample, sequenced in a study of cytomegalovirus exposure and HLA in healthy donors. Some clones are missing from TCRdb's copy, which holds only in-frame ones; the method was immunoSEQ multiplex PCR. The top ten hold 1% to 1.2% of the sample, which has about 220,000 clones, 75% to 95% seen once. The source material was PBMCs. The receptors shown here come from a woman in her late teens or twenties in good health and CMV-seronegative. Both conserved end residues are part of each CDR3. A D gene is named only where the DNA matches it firmly. Clone sizes are given selectively: once, few, many, or a class where the clone is expanded.

size: NA; D: NA; V: TRBV19; CDR3: CASSIFNRGNTEAFF
size: NA; D: NA; V: TRBV19; CDR3: CASSHATFDYEQYF
size: NA; D: TRBD1; V: TRBV11-2; CDR3: CASRLGGGEQFF
size: NA; D: TRBD2; V: TRBV10-1; CDR3: CASSESLAINTDTQYF
size: NA; D: TRBD2; V: TRBV5-1; CDR3: CASSFSGRISYNEQFF
size: NA; D: TRBD1; V: TRBV11-2; CDR3: CASSSGTGNYGYTF
size: NA; D: NA; V: TRBV6-4; CDR3: CASSDSPGGTDTQYF
size: once; D: TRBD2; V: TRBV11-2; CDR3: CASSLGLAGVRQFF
size: once; D: TRBD1; V: TRBV6-5; CDR3: CASSGTGHTGELFF
size: NA; D: TRBD2; V: TRBV28; CDR3: CASRVAGGLYEQYF
size: NA; D: TRBD2; V: TRBV19; CDR3: CASSLLAGGSGELFF
size: NA; D: TRBD2; V: TRBV11-2; CDR3: CASSTSSGRGDTQYF
size: NA; D: NA; V: TRBV30; CDR3: CAWSLEGHLEQYF
size: NA; D: TRBD2; V: TRBV10-2; CDR3: CASRAGGRSYEQYF
size: NA; D: NA; V: TRBV7-9; CDR3: CASSSPHTGWSYEQYF
size: NA; D: TRBD2; V: TRBV10-1; CDR3: CASSEASGRAGYEQYF
size: NA; D: NA; V: TRBV5-1; CDR3: CASSLGLGLDTQYF
size: NA; D: TRBD1; V: TRBV19; CDR3: CASTPGQEQFF